The clone carrying this TCR beta chain came up many times. Antigen specificity is unknown. Patients aged 18 to 65 had newly diagnosed hyperthyroidism that had lasted under 2 months. The length of the CDR3 is 13 residues. V was shortened by 2 bases and J by 2 bases, with 4 bases between the two germline ends. Germline V gives CDR1 KGHSH, CDR2 LQKENI. From RNA transcripts, TCR beta CDR3 regions were amplified. The HTBI primer set was used in a first-round RT-PCR of the TCR CDR3. From the multiplex PCR reads, TCRdb called clonotypes with MiXCR, one entry per CDR3 protein. The sample has approximately 740,000 distinct CDR3 sequences; about 14% are singletons. These data originate in a study of T cells in Graves' hyperthyroidism and ophthalmopathy. Overall study: The authors collected peripheral blood at initial diagnosis, before any treatment.

General study findings and limits: In validation, the model predicted ophthalmopathy. These predictions came a median about 6.5 months before onset.

The sequencing input was blood. The chain links TRBV18 to TRBJ2-1; D is unclear. The clonotype originates from a woman aged 18-30 years with Graves' hyperthyroidism. The CDR3 DNA sequence: TGTGCCAGCTCACCAGCGGCCTACAATGAGCAGTTCTTC. Its translation: CASSPAAYNEQFF.